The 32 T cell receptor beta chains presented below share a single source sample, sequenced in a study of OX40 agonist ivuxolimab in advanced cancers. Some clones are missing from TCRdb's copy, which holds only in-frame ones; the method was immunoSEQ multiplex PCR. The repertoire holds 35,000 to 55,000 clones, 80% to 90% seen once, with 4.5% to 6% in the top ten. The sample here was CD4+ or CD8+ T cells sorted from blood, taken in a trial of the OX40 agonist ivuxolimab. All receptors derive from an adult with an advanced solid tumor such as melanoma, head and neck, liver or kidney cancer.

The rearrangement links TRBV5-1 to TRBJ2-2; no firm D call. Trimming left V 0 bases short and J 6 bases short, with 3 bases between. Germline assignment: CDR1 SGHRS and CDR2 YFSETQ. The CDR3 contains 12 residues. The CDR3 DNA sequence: TGCGCCAGCAGCTTGGTTCCCGGGGAGCTGTTTTTT. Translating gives CASSLVPGELFF. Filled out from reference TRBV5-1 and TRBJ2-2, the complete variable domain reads KAGVTQTPRYLIKTRGQQVTLSCSPISGHRSVSWYQQTPGQGLQFLFEYFSETQRNKGNFPGRFSGRQFSNSRSEMNVSTLELGDSALYLCASSLVPGELFFGEGSRLTVL.

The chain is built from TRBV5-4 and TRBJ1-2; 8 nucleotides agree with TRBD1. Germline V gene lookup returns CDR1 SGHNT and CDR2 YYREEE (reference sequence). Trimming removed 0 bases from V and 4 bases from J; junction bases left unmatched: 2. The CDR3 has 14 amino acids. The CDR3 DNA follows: TGTGCCAGCAGCTTGGGACAGGGGAGCTATGGCTACACCTTC. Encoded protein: CASSLGQGSYGYTF.

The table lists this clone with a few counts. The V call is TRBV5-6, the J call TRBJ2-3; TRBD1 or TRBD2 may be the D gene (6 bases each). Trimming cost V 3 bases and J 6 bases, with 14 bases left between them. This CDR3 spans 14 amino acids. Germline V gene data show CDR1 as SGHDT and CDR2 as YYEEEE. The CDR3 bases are TGTGCCAGCAGCTGGGGGCGGGGCGAGGATACGCAGTATTTT. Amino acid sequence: CASSWGRGEDTQYF.

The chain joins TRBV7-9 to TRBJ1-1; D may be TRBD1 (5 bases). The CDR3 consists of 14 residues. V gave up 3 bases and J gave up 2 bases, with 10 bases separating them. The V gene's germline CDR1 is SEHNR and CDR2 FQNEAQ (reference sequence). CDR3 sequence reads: CASSFPGRNTEAFF. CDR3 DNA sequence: TGTGCCAGCAGCTTCCCGGGGCGTAACACTGAAGCTTTCTTT.

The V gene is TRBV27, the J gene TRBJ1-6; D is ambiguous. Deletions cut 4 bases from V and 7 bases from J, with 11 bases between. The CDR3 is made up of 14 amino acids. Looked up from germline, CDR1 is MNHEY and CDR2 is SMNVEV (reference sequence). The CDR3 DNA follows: TGTGCCAGCAGTTCCGGAGGGCGGAATTCACCCCTCCACTTT. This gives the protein CASSSGGRNSPLHF.

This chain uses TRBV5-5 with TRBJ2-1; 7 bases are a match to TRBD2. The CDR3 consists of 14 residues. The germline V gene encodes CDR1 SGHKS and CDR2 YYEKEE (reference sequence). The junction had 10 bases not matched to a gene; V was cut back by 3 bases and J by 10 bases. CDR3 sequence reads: CASSSREELGEQFF. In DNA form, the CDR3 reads TGTGCCAGCAGCTCCCGGGAGGAATTAGGGGAGCAGTTCTTC.

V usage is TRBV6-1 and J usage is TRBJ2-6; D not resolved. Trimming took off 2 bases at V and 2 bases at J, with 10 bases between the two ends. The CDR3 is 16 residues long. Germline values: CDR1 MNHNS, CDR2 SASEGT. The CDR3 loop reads CASSEIERPGANVLTF. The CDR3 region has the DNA TGTGCCAGCAGTGAAATTGAAAGGCCTGGGGCCAACGTCCTGACTTTC.

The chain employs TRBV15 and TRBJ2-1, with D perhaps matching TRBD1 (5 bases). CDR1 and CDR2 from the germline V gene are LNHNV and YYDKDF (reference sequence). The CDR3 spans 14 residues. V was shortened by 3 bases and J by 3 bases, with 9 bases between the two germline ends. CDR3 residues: CATSRGQLYNEQFF. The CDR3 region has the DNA TGTGCCACCAGCAGGGGGCAACTCTACAATGAGCAGTTCTTC.

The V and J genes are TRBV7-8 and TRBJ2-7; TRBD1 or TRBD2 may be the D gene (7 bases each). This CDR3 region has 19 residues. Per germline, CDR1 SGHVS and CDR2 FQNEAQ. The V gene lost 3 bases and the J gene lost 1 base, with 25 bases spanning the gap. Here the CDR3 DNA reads TGTGCCAGCAGCTTTCTCCAGGGGGGGCTAGTTAGGTTGTCCTACGAGCAGTACTTC. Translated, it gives CASSFLQGGLVRLSYEQYF.

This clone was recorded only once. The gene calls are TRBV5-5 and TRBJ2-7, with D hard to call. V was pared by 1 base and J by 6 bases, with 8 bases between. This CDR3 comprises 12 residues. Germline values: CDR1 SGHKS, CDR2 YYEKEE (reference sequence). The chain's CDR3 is CASSLSAFEQYF. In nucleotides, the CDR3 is TGTGCCAGCAGCTTGTCAGCGTTCGAGCAGTACTTC.

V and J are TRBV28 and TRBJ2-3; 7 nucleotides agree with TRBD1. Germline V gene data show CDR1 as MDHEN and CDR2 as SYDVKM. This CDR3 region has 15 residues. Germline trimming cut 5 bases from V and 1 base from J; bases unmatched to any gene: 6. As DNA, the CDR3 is TGTGCCAGCAGTCCCAGGACAGGAGGCACAGATACGCAGTATTTT. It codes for CASSPRTGGTDTQYF.

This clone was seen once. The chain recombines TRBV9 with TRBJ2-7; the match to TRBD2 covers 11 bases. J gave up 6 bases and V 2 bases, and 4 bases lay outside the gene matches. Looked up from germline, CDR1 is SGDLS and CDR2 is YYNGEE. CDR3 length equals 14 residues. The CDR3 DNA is TGTGCCAGCAGCGTCCTCGGGACTAGCGGCGAGCAGTACTTC. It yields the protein CASSVLGTSGEQYF.

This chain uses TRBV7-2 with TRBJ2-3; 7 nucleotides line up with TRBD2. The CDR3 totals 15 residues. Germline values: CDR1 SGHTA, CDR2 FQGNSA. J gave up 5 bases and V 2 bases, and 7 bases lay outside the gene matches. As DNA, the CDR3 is TGTGCCAGCAGCTTAATCGGGAGGACGGGAGATACGCAGTATTTT. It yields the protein CASSLIGRTGDTQYF.

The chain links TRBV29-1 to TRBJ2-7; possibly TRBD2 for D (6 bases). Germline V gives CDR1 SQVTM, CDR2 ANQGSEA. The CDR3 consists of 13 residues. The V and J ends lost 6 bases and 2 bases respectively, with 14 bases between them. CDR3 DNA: TGCAGCGTCACGGGACTCTCTACCTACGAGCAGTACTTC. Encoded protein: CSVTGLSTYEQYF.

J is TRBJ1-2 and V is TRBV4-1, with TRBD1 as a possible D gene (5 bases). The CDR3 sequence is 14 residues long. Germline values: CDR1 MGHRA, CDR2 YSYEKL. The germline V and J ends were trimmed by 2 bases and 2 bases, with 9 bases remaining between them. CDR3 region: CASSQNRQNYGYTF. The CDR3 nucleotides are TGCGCCAGCAGCCAAAACAGGCAAAACTATGGCTACACCTTC.

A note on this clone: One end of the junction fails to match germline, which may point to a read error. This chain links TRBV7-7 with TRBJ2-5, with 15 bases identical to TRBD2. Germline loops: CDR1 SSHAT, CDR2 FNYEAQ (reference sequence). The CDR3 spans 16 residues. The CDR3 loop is CASSRTSGRVQETQYF. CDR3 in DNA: TGTGCTAGCAGCCGGACTAGCGGGAGGGTACAAGAGACCCAGTACTTC.

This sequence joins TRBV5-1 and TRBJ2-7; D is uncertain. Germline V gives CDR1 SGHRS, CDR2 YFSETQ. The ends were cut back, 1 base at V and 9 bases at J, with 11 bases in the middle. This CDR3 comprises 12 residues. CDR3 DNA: TGCGCCAGCAGCTTGCCGAGCGATGTGCAGTACTTC. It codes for CASSLPSDVQYF.

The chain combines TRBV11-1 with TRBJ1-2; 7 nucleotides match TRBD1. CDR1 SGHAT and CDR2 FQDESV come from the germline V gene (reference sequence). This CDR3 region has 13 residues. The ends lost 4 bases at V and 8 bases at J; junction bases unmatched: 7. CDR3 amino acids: CASSSRQGLGYTF. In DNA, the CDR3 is TGTGCCAGCAGCTCTCGACAGGGCCTGGGCTACACCTTC.

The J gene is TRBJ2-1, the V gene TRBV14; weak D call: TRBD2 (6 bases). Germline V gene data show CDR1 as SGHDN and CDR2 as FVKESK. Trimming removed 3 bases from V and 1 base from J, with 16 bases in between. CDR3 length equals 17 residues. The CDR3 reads CASSQASDLWSYNEQFF. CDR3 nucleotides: TGTGCCAGCAGCCAGGCTAGCGATTTGTGGTCCTACAATGAGCAGTTCTTC.

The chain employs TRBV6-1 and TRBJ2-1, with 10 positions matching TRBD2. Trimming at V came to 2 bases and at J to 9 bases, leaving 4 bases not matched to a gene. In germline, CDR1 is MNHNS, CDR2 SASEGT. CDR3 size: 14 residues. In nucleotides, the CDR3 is TGTGCCAGCAGTGAACAGCCTAGCGGGAGTGAGCAGTTCTTC. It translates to CASSEQPSGSEQFF.

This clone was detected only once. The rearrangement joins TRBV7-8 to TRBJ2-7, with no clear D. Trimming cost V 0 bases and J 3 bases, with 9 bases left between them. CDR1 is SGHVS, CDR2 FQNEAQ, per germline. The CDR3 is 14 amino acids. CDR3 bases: TGTGCCAGCAGCTTAGCAGATACTCGCTACGAGCAGTACTTC. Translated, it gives CASSLADTRYEQYF.

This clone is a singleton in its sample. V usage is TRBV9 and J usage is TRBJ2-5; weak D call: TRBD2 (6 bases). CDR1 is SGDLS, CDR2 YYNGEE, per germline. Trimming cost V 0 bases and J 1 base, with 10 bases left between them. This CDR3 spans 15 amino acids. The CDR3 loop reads CASSVAGSPQETQYF. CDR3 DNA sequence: TGTGCCAGCAGCGTAGCCGGGAGTCCCCAAGAGACCCAGTACTTC.

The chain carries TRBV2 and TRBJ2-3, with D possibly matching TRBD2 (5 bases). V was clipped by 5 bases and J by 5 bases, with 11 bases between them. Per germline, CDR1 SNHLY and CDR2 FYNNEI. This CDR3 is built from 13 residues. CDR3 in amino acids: CASSPPGGDTQYF. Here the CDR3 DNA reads TGTGCCAGCAGTCCGCCCGGAGGAGATACGCAGTATTTT.

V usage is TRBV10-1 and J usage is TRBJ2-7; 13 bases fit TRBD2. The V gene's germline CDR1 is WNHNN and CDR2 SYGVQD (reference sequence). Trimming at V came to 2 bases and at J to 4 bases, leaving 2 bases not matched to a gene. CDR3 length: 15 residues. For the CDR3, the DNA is TGCGCCAGCAGTGAGGGGACTAGCGGGATTTACGAGCAGTACTTC. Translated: CASSEGTSGIYEQYF.

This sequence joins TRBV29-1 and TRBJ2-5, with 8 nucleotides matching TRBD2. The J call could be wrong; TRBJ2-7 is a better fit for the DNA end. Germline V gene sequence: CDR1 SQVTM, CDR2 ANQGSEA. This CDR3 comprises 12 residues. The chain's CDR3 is CSVETSGYEQYF. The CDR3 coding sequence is TGCAGCGTTGAAACTAGCGGCTACGAGCAGTACTTC.

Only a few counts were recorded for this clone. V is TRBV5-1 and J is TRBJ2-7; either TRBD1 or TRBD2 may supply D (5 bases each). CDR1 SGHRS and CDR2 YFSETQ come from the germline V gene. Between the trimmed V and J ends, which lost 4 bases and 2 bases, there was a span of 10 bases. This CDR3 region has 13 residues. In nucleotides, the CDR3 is TGCGCCAGCAGCCGGGACGGAGCCTACGAGCAGTACTTC. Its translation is CASSRDGAYEQYF.

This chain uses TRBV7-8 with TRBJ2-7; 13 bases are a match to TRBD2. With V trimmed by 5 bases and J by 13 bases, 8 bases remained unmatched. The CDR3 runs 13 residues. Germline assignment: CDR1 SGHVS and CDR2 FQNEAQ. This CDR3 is CASSRTSGSSPYF. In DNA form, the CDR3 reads TGTGCCAGCAGCCGGACTAGCGGGAGCTCCCCCTACTTC.

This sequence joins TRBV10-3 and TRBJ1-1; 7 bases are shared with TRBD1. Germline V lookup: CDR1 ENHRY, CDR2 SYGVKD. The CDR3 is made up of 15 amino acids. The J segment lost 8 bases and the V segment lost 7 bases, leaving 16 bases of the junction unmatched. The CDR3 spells CAITRSGQALEEAFF. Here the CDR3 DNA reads TGTGCCATCACCCGCTCCGGACAGGCCCTCGAGGAAGCTTTCTTT.

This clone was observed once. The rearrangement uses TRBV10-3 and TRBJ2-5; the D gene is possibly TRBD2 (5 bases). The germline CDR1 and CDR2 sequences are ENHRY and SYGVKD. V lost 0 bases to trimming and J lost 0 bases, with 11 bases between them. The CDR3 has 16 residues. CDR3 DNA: TGTGCCATCAGTGAGTCGGGAACCGGGGACCAAGAGACCCAGTACTTC. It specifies CAISESGTGDQETQYF.

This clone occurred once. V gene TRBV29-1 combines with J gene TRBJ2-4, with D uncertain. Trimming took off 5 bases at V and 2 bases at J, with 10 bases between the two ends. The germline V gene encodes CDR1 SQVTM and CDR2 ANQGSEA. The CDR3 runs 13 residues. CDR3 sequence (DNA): TGCAGCGTTTCGGGCCCTTCCAAAAACATTCAGTACTTC. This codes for CSVSGPSKNIQYF.

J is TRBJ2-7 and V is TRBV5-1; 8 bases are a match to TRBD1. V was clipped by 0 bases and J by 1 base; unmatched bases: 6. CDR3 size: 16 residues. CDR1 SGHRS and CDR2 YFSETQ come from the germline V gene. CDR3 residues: CASSLGPGQASYEQYF. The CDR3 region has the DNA TGCGCCAGCAGCTTGGGGCCGGGACAGGCATCCTACGAGCAGTACTTC.

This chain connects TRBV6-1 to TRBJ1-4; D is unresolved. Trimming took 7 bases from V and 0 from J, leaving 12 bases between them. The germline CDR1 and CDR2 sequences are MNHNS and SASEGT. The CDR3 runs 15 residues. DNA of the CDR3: TGTGCCAGCACCGCTCGGCATACAACTAATGAAAAACTGTTTTTT. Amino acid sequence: CASTARHTTNEKLFF.